This T cell receptor (beta chain) is from a study of shared clonotypes between healthy human individuals. Broader study findings: Generation probabilities were higher for clonotypes shared across all four sorted-subset donors than for unshared ones.

About this clone: Its target is not known.

Only Caucasian adults living in Nashville, Tennessee made up the donor group. The V gene end was trimmed by 4 bases and the J gene end by 5 bases; junction bases not matched to a gene: 11. Germline assignment: CDR1 SGHDT and CDR2 YYEEEE. The length of the CDR3 is 16 residues. At a deep level, the assay was run. Some clones are missing from TCRdb's copy, which holds only in-frame ones; the method was immunoSEQ multiplex PCR. The top ten hold 0.3% to 0.4% of the sample, which has fewer than 3 million clones, 85% to 95% seen once. Sequenced: naive CD4+ T cells from PBMCs. Subset indicated: CD45RA+ positively selected. The source is a man aged 18 to 30 in good health. Some clones in this sample may be carry-over from other donors' samples. This chain connects TRBV5-6 to TRBJ2-1, with TRBD2 matching 8 bases. The DNA for the CDR3 is TGTGCCAGCAGCGGTACTAGCGGTTGGGATAACAATGAGCAGTTCTTC. Its translation is CASSGTSGWDNNEQFF.